Below are 12 T cell receptor beta chains sequenced from a single sample in a study of cytomegalovirus exposure and HLA in healthy donors. PCR amplification relied on 60 Vbeta primers (plus 13 Jbeta primers). The protocol was immunoSEQ multiplex PCR, while the TCRdb copy is restricted to in-frame clones and leaves out a portion. Among under 200,000 clones, around 77% were seen once, and the ten largest hold roughly 1.9%. Sequenced input: PBMCs. The receptors originated from a woman aged 25 to 39 in good health and CMV-seropositive.

The V and J genes are TRBV4-1 and TRBJ1-2; possibly TRBD1 for D (5 bases). CDR1 MGHRA and CDR2 YSYEKL come from the germline V gene. This CDR3 is built from 12 residues. Deletions cut 1 base from V and 5 bases from J, with 5 bases between. The CDR3 bases are TGCGCCAGCAGCCAAGCAGGGTATGGCTACACCTTC. The encoded protein is CASSQAGYGYTF.

This clone was observed once. The chain links TRBV10-3 to TRBJ1-2, with D unclear. Between the trimmed V and J ends, which lost 2 bases and 0 bases, there was a span of 7 bases. The CDR3 has 14 residues. The germline V gene encodes CDR1 ENHRY and CDR2 SYGVKD. The CDR3 region is CAISEHSSNYGYTF. DNA of the CDR3: TGTGCCATCAGTGAGCACTCCTCTAACTATGGCTACACCTTC.

The chain uses TRBV5-5 and TRBJ1-1; weak D call: TRBD1 (5 bases). The CDR3 contains 15 residues. V shed 1 base and J shed 10 bases, with 20 bases lying between them. CDR1 SGHKS and CDR2 YYEKEE come from the germline V gene (reference sequence). CDR3 sequence: CASSLSLGSRRGAFF. Here the CDR3 DNA reads TGTGCCAGCAGCTTGAGTTTGGGGTCTCGGAGGGGAGCTTTCTTT. Drawing the rest from reference TRBV5-5 and TRBJ1-1, the complete variable domain is DAGVTQSPTHLIKTRGQQVTLRCSPISGHKSVSWYQQVLGQGPQFIFQYYEKEERGRGNFPDRFSARQFPNYSSELNVNALLLGDSALYLCASSLSLGSRRGAFFGQGTRLTVV.

This chain joins TRBV2 and TRBJ2-7, with 8 bases that match TRBD1. CDR1 and CDR2 from the germline V gene are SNHLY and FYNNEI. The J segment lost 2 bases and the V segment lost 1 base, leaving 4 bases of the junction unmatched. The CDR3 is 15 residues long. The CDR3 nucleotides read TGTGCCAGCAGTGAAGTAAGGACAGGGCCCTACGAGCAGTACTTC. It yields the protein CASSEVRTGPYEQYF. Supplemented by reference TRBV2 and TRBJ2-7, the full variable domain reads EPEVTQTPSHQVTQMGQEVILRCVPISNHLYFYWYRQILGQKVEFLVSFYNNEISEKSEIFDDQFSVERPDGSNFTLKIRSTKLEDSAMYFCASSEVRTGPYEQYFGPGTRLTVT.

This chain joins TRBV10-3 and TRBJ1-3; TRBD1 agrees at 8 bases. The V and J ends lost 0 bases and 0 bases, in that order; junction bases with no gene match: 4. In germline, CDR1 is ENHRY, CDR2 SYGVKD. There are 17 residues in the CDR3. DNA for the CDR3: TGTGCCATCAGTGAGTCCGGGACAGGTTACTCTGGAAACACCATATATTTT. It yields the protein CAISESGTGYSGNTIYF.

This clone was found a few times. V is TRBV10-1 and J is TRBJ1-1; a weak D match, TRBD1 (6 bases). V gave up 11 bases and J gave up 3 bases, with 19 bases separating them. Germline CDR1 WNHNN, CDR2 SYGVQD (reference sequence). This CDR3 has 14 amino acids. The CDR3, as DNA: TGCGCCGTCGAGGGAGGGGGGAGGGACACTGAAGCTTTCTTT. Translation: CAVEGGGRDTEAFF.

The rearrangement uses TRBV19 and TRBJ1-1, with TRBD1 identical over 8 bases. V gave up 3 bases and J gave up 0 bases; unmatched junction bases: 6. CDR3 size: 16 residues. Looked up from germline, CDR1 is LNHDA and CDR2 is SQIVND (reference sequence). In DNA, the CDR3 is TGTGCCAGTAGTATGGACAGGGCCCGTTTGAACACTGAAGCTTTCTTT. The encoded protein is CASSMDRARLNTEAFF.

The V and J genes are TRBV5-1 and TRBJ1-4, with 7 bases lining up with TRBD1. V shed 4 bases and J 7 bases; nucleotides not matched to a gene: 10. CDR1 is SGHRS, CDR2 YFSETQ, per germline. The CDR3 extends over 15 amino acids. CDR3 nucleotides: TGCGCCAGCAGCCTACAAACAGGGGCGAGTGAAAAACTGTTTTTT. As protein: CASSLQTGASEKLFF.

This clone was recorded a few times. The genes are TRBV4-3 and TRBJ1-1; TRBD1 agrees at 11 bases. This CDR3 region has 16 residues. Germline V CDR1 and CDR2: LGHNA, YSLEER. Losses at the gene ends were 4 bases for V and 1 base for J; bases not matched to a gene: 5. CDR3 sequence: CASSRGTGGRNTEAFF. The DNA for the CDR3 is TGCGCCAGCAGCCGAGGGACAGGGGGGAGGAACACTGAAGCTTTCTTT.

This chain links TRBV9 with TRBJ1-2; D perhaps matches TRBD1 (5 bases). The V gene lost 4 bases and the J gene lost 3 bases, with 19 bases spanning the gap. The CDR3 sequence is 16 residues long. Germline assignment: CDR1 SGDLS and CDR2 YYNGEE. The CDR3 reads CASSPQTEHIHYGYTF. Here the CDR3 DNA reads TGTGCCAGCAGCCCTCAGACAGAGCATATCCACTATGGCTACACCTTC.

This clone was counted once. The CDR3 coding sequence is TGTGCCAGCAGCCCCCAGACAGGGTCTGGCTACACCTTC. Its translation is CASSPQTGSGYTF. The chain has TRBV7-9 and TRBJ1-2; 7 nucleotides agree with TRBD1. V lost 5 bases and J lost 7; bases outside the gene matches: 7. The CDR3 runs to 13 residues. Germline CDR1 reads SEHNR; CDR2 reads FQNEAQ (reference sequence).

V is TRBV11-3 and J is TRBJ2-4, with D uncertain. The V gene lost 4 bases and the J gene lost 1 base, with 5 bases spanning the gap. The CDR3 sequence is 13 residues long. Germline V gives CDR1 SGHNT, CDR2 YENEEA. The CDR3 DNA is TGTGCCAGCAGCTCTAGGGCCAAAAACATTCAGTACTTC. As protein: CASSSRAKNIQYF.